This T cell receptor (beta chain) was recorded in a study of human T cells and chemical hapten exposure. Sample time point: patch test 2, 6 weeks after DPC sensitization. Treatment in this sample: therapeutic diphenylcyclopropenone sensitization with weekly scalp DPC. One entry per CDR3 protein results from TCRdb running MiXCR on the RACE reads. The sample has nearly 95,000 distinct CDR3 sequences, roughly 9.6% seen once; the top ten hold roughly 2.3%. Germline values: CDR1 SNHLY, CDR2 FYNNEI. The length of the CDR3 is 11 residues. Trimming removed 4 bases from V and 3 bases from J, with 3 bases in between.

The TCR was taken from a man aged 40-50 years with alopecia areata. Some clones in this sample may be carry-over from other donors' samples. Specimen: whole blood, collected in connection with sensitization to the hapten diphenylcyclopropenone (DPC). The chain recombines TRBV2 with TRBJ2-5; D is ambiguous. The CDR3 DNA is TGTGCCAGCAGTGCGGAAGAGACCCAGTACTTC. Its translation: CASSAEETQYF.